A single T cell receptor (beta chain) is shown here with its context. Its target is unknown. Second doses that came at about 4 or about 12 weeks were put together. These data come from a study of T cell responses to AZD1222 COVID-19 vaccine. Points from the study as a whole: With two AZD1222 doses given, Spike-specific TCR breadth and depth both rose.

Measured with immunoSEQ multiplex PCR; TCRdb has only the in-frame clones, and not every one. This sample carries more than 75,000 clones, around four fifths of them seen once, and the ten largest clones take 1.3%. This CDR3 region has 14 residues. V lost 6 bases, J lost 3 bases, and 5 bases stayed unmatched. CDR1 and CDR2 (germline): MNHEY, SVGAGI. The rearrangement uses TRBV6-5 and TRBJ2-7, with 10 bases fitting TRBD1. The receptor was isolated from an adult who received the AZD1222 COVID-19 vaccine. The material was peripheral blood, obtained 28 days after the second AZD1222 dose. The CDR3 protein is CASSPGQGFYEQYF. CDR3 bases: TGTGCCAGCAGCCCGGGACAGGGGTTCTACGAGCAGTACTTC.